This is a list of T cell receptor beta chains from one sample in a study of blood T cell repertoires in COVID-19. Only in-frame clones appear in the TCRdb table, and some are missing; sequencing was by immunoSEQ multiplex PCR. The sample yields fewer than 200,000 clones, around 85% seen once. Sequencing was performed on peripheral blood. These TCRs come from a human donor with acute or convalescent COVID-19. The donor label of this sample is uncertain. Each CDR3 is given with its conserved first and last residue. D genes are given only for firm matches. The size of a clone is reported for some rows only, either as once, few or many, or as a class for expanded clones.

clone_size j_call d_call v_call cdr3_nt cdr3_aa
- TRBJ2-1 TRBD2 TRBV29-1 TGCAGCGTTGGGACTAGCGGTAGCTCCTACAATGAGCAGTTCTTC CSVGTSGSSYNEQFF
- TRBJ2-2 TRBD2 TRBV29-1 TGCAGCGTTGAAGTCGAACAACTAGCGGGGGCGGTCGGGGAGCTGTTTTTT CSVEVEQLAGAVGELFF
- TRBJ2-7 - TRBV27 TGTGCCAGCAGTCTCAAGAGCTCCTACGAGCAGTACTTC CASSLKSSYEQYF
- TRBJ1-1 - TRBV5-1 TGCGCCAGCTCCCTTTCTGGTAGCATGAACACTGAAGCTTTCTTT CASSLSGSMNTEAFF
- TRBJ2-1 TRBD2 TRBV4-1 TGCGCCAGCAGCCAAGAAGCGGGGCGAACCTACAATGAGCAGTTCTTC CASSQEAGRTYNEQFF
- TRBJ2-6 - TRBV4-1 TGCGCCAGCAGCCAAGATGGGACCGCCACGGGGAGGCCTGGGGCCAACGTCCTGACTTTC CASSQDGTATGRPGANVLTF
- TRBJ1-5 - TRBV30 TGTGCCTGGAAACAACCCGACAGGCTCAATCAGCCCCAGCATTTT CAWKQPDRLNQPQHF
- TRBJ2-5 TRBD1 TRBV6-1 TGTGCCAGCAGTAGACGGACAGGGGAGGAGACCCAGTACTTC CASSRRTGEETQYF
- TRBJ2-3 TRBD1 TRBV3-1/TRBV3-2 TGTGCCAGCAGCCAAAGCGGAAAGGGGGCCGATACGCAGTATTTT CASSQSGKGADTQYF
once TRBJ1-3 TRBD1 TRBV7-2 TGTGCCAGCAGCAAACACCGGGACAGGGGGTTTGGGGGAGAGGTGTTT CASSKHRDRGFGGEVF
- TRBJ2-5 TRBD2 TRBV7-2 TGTGCCAGCAGCTTAGCTTCAGGACTAGCGGGGGGCCAAGAGACCCAGTACTTC CASSLASGLAGGQETQYF
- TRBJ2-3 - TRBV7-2 TGTGCCAGCACCTTCTGGAGCCCAGATACGCAGTATTTT CASTFWSPDTQYF
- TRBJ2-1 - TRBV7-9 TGTGCCAGCAGCTCTTGGGCAGGGTTGGCAATCGGTGAGCAGTTCTTC CASSSWAGLAIGEQFF
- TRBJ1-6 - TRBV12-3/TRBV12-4 TGTGCCAGCAGTTTTAGGGGGGGGTCACCCCTCCACTTT CASSFRGGSPLHF
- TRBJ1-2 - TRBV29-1 TGCAGCGTCCTGGGCAGGGGACATGGCTACACCTTC CSVLGRGHGYTF
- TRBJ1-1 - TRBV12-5 TGTGCTAGTGGTTTGTCAGAACAGGCTCGGGCTTTCTTT CASGLSEQARAFF
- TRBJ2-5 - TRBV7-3 TGTGCCAGCAGCTTAAGAGGGGGTGATATCCAAGAGACCCAGTACTTC CASSLRGGDIQETQYF
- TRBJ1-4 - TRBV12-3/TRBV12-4 TGTGCCAGCAGTTTTACAGGGCAAGGAAAACTGTTTTTT CASSFTGQGKLFF
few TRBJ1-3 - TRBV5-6 TGTGCCAGCAGCTTGTTTATGGCAGGGGTGAACACCATATATTTT CASSLFMAGVNTIYF
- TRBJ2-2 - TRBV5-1 TGCGCCAGCAGCTTGGCACGGACAACCACCGGGGAGCTGTTTTTT CASSLARTTTGELFF
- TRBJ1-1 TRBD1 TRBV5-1 TGCGCCAGCAGCTCCCGGGACAGGGGGCTGAACACTGAAGCTTTCTTT CASSSRDRGLNTEAFF
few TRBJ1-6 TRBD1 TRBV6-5 TGTGCCAGCAGTTACGGGGACAGGGGGTCACCCCTCCACTTT CASSYGDRGSPLHF
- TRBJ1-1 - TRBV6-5 TGTGCCAGCAGCCGAGACACTGAAGCTTTCTTT CASSRDTEAFF
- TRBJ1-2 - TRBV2 TGTGCCAGCAGTGCGGGGGGTTGGGACTATGGCTACACCTTC CASSAGGWDYGYTF
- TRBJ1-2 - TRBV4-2 TGTGCCAGCAGCCAGCGCGTAGCTAACTATGGCTACACCTTC CASSQRVANYGYTF
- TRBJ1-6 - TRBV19 TGTGCCAGTAGTATCTCACGGGATAATTCACCCCTCCACTTT CASSISRDNSPLHF
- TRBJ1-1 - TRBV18 TGTGCCAGCTCACCATATCCGAGGAACACTGAAGCTTTCTTT CASSPYPRNTEAFF
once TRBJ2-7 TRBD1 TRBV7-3 TGTGCCAGCAGCCCGCCGGGACAGGGAAAGCAGTACTTC CASSPPGQGKQYF
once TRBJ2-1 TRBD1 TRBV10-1 TGCGCCAGCAGTCGTGCGGGACAGGATAACAATGAGCAGTTCTTC CASSRAGQDNNEQFF
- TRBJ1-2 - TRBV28 TGTGCCAGCAGCCCTGGACAAGGCTATGGCTACACCTTC CASSPGQGYGYTF
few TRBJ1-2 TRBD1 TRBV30 TGTGCCTGGGATAAACAGGGGAATGGCTACACCTTC CAWDKQGNGYTF
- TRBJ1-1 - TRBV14 TGTGCCAGCAGCGAATCCAGGAACACTGAAGCTTTCTTT CASSESRNTEAFF
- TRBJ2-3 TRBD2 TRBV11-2 TGTGCCAGCAGCTTAGTTTCCCCTAGCGGAGGCACAGATACGCAGTATTTT CASSLVSPSGGTDTQYF